What follows are 28 T cell receptor beta chains derived from one specimen sequenced in a study of siplizumab effects on memory and regulatory T cells. Produced via immunoSEQ multiplex PCR; TCRdb's table is partial and in-frame only. The profile shows approximately 94,000 clones, over 85% of them singletons. The specimen was CD8+ T cells sorted from blood. The receptors shown here come from a human donor in good health.

This clone was seen only once. V gene TRBV5-1 combines with J gene TRBJ2-7, with a tentative D call TRBD2 (5 bases). CDR1 is SGHRS and CDR2 is YFSETQ in the germline V gene. CDR3 length: 13 residues. Trimming pared 4 bases from V and 3 bases from J, leaving 11 bases between. CDR3 DNA sequence: TGCGCCAGCAGCCGTACTAGTTACTACGAGCAGTACTTC. Protein: CASSRTSYYEQYF.

This clone has only one observation. The chain links TRBV6-6 to TRBJ2-7; D is undetermined. The V end was cut by 2 bases, the J end by 7 bases, with 6 bases between. Per the germline V gene, CDR1 is MNHNY and CDR2 is SVGAGI (reference sequence). CDR3 length equals 11 residues. Written as DNA, the CDR3 is TGTGCCAGCAGTTACCCTAGTGAGCAGTACTTC. Translation gives CASSYPSEQYF.

The rearrangement links TRBV7-9 to TRBJ2-4, with 9 bases aligning to TRBD1. CDR1 is SEHNR, CDR2 FQNEAQ, per germline (reference sequence). CDR3 length: 12 residues. After removal of 3 bases from V and 10 bases from J, the junction contained 1 base not matched to a gene. The CDR3 region is CASSFDRGIQYF. The CDR3, as DNA: TGTGCCAGCAGCTTCGACAGGGGGATTCAGTACTTC.

The rearrangement links TRBV27 to TRBJ2-5; D uncertain. V was pared by 6 bases and J by 7 bases, with 15 bases between. Germline V gives CDR1 MNHEY, CDR2 SMNVEV (reference sequence). The length of the CDR3 is 13 residues. CDR3 coding DNA: TGTGCCAGCAGCGACAACCGTAAAGGGACCCAGTACTTC. Encoded protein: CASSDNRKGTQYF.

The chain recombines TRBV5-1 with TRBJ1-1; D is undetermined. The ends were cut back, 0 bases at V and 0 bases at J, with 12 bases in the middle. From germline, CDR1 is SGHRS and CDR2 YFSETQ. The CDR3 sequence is 16 residues long. In DNA form, the CDR3 reads TGCGCCAGCAGCTTGGGAGTTGGACGGATGAACACTGAAGCTTTCTTT. Protein product: CASSLGVGRMNTEAFF.

The chain links TRBV28 to TRBJ2-1; the match to TRBD1 covers 7 bases. In germline, CDR1 is MDHEN, CDR2 SYDVKM. V was clipped by 7 bases and J by 2 bases; unmatched bases: 8. The CDR3 length is 15 residues. CDR3 sequence: CASTIGGAPYNEQFF. CDR3 nucleotides: TGTGCCAGCACCATAGGGGGCGCGCCCTACAATGAGCAGTTCTTC.

V is TRBV30 and J is TRBJ2-1; D gene uncertain. CDR1 is GTSNPN and CDR2 is SVGIG in the germline V gene (reference sequence). The CDR3 is 12 residues long. V lost 5 bases and J 6 bases, leaving 11 bases between the germline ends. This CDR3 reads CAWGPQANEQFF. DNA of the CDR3: TGTGCCTGGGGCCCTCAGGCCAATGAGCAGTTCTTC. Supplemented by reference TRBV30 and TRBJ2-1, the full variable domain reads SQTIHQWPATLVQPVGSPLSLECTVEGTSNPNLYWYRQAAGRGLQLLFYSVGIGQISSEVPQNLSASRPQDRQFILSSKKLLLSDSGFYLCAWGPQANEQFFGPGTRLTVL.

This clone was detected once. This chain links TRBV30 with TRBJ2-3; 11 bases map to TRBD1. CDR3 length: 16 amino acids. Germline values: CDR1 GTSNPN, CDR2 SVGIG (reference sequence). The V gene end was trimmed by 8 bases and the J gene end by 5 bases; junction bases not matched to a gene: 15. The DNA of the CDR3 is TGTGCCGGGGACAGGGGGTTGGCGGGACGTGGAGATACGCAGTATTTT. As protein: CAGDRGLAGRGDTQYF.

The rearrangement uses TRBV7-9 and TRBJ2-5; D is ambiguous. The V gene lost 4 bases and the J gene lost 1 base, with 16 bases spanning the gap. CDR1 and CDR2 (germline): SEHNR, FQNEAQ (reference sequence). The CDR3 is 16 residues long. The CDR3 DNA reads TGTGCCAGCAGCTCCCGTTTTGCAGCGCCCCAAGAGACCCAGTACTTC. This encodes CASSSRFAAPQETQYF.

The CDR3: CASSQVGARTEAFF. The CDR3 DNA follows: TGCGCCAGCAGCCAAGTGGGGGCGAGGACTGAAGCTTTCTTT. J is TRBJ1-1 and V is TRBV4-1; a possible D gene is TRBD1 (6 bases). Trimming cost V 1 base and J 5 bases, with 11 bases left between them. Looked up from germline, CDR1 is MGHRA and CDR2 is YSYEKL. The CDR3 contains 14 residues.

The chain employs TRBV6-5 and TRBJ2-7; TRBD1 aligns across 8 bases. Trimming removed 6 bases from V and 3 bases from J; junction bases left unmatched: 10. This CDR3 region has 15 residues. The germline V gene encodes CDR1 MNHEY and CDR2 SVGAGI. The CDR3 DNA is TGTGCCAGCAGGTTCGACAGGGGAACTATCTACGAGCAGTACTTC. The encoded protein is CASRFDRGTIYEQYF.

CDR3 protein: CASSLPSDYRGNTIYF. The CDR3 bases are TGTGCCAGCAGCCTGCCCTCCGACTACAGGGGAAACACCATATATTTT. The chain is built from TRBV7-9 and TRBJ1-3; maybe TRBD1 (5 bases). V shed 5 bases and J shed 4 bases, with 18 bases lying between them. This CDR3 has 16 residues. Germline CDR1 and CDR2: SEHNR and FQNEAQ (reference sequence).

V is TRBV7-8 and J is TRBJ1-1, with D tentatively TRBD1 (6 bases). V lost 2 bases and J lost 4, with 14 bases in between. The CDR3 sequence is 15 residues long. CDR1 and CDR2 from the germline V gene are SGHVS and FQNEAQ. The DNA for the CDR3 is TGTGCCAGCAGCTTAAACAGGGACGTAGGCACTGAAGCTTTCTTT. Translated: CASSLNRDVGTEAFF. The whole variable domain, filled in from reference TRBV7-8 and TRBJ1-1, reads GAGVSQSPRYKVAKRGQDVALRCDPISGHVSLFWYQQALGQGPEFLTYFQNEAQLDKSGLPSDRFFAERPEGSVSTLKIQRTQQEDSAVYLCASSLNRDVGTEAFFGQGTRLTVV.

The V gene is TRBV7-9, the J gene TRBJ1-6; 9 nucleotides align to TRBD1. Unmatched junction bases numbered 12, after V lost 5 bases and J lost 4 bases. CDR1 SEHNR and CDR2 FQNEAQ come from the germline V gene (reference sequence). CDR3 size: 18 residues. The CDR3 coding sequence is TGTGCCAGCAGCCCACCGGGACAGGGAAATCGGTATAATTCACCCCTCCACTTT. It codes for CASSPPGQGNRYNSPLHF.

J is TRBJ2-1 and V is TRBV2; 14 nucleotides agree with TRBD2. Germline V gene sequence: CDR1 SNHLY, CDR2 FYNNEI. Trimming cost V 5 bases and J 8 bases; bases outside gene matches: 20. The CDR3 totals 20 residues. CDR3 loop: CASSHLPGLAGERGEDEQFF. DNA for the CDR3: TGTGCCAGCAGTCACCTACCGGGACTAGCGGGAGAGAGGGGGGAGGATGAGCAGTTCTTC. The full variable domain, rest sourced from reference TRBV2 and TRBJ2-1, is EPEVTQTPSHQVTQMGQEVILRCVPISNHLYFYWYRQILGQKVEFLVSFYNNEISEKSEIFDDQFSVERPDGSNFTLKIRSTKLEDSAMYFCASSHLPGLAGERGEDEQFFGPGTRLTVL.

CDR3 coding DNA: TGTGCCAGCAGTTTTGTCATGGGGGGAGCCTACGAGCAGTACTTC. Protein sequence: CASSFVMGGAYEQYF. This chain joins TRBV28 and TRBJ2-7; the D gene is possibly TRBD2 (6 bases). V lost 3 bases and J lost 2, with 14 bases in between. The CDR3 length is 15 residues. Germline CDR1 and CDR2: MDHEN and SYDVKM.

Only one count was recorded for this clone. CDR3 in DNA: TGTGCCAGTAGAATACTAGCGGGAGGAGACAATGAGCAGTTCTTC. Amino acids: CASRILAGGDNEQFF. V and J are TRBV19 and TRBJ2-1; 12 bases are shared with TRBD2. V shed 6 bases, J shed 5 bases, and the junction held 5 bases outside the gene matches. Germline V gene lookup returns CDR1 LNHDA and CDR2 SQIVND (reference sequence). This CDR3 is 15 amino acids long.

The chain employs TRBV5-5 and TRBJ1-1, with D tentatively TRBD1 (5 bases). Germline CDR1 SGHKS, CDR2 YYEKEE (reference sequence). The CDR3 has 16 amino acids. V lost 1 base to trimming and J lost 1 base, with 14 bases between them. The CDR3 loop reads CASSLTGPRGNTEAFF. The CDR3 DNA follows: TGTGCCAGCAGCTTGACGGGCCCGAGGGGGAACACTGAAGCTTTCTTT.

This CDR3 reads CASSLGGADGYTF. DNA of the CDR3: TGTGCCAGCAGTTTAGGGGGGGCCGATGGCTACACCTTC. The chain recombines TRBV6-5 with TRBJ1-2, with a possible D match to TRBD1 (6 bases). The CDR3 has 13 amino acids. The ends were cut back, 4 bases at V and 6 bases at J, with 12 bases in the middle. Germline values: CDR1 MNHEY, CDR2 SVGAGI.

The V and J genes are TRBV18 and TRBJ2-3, with D perhaps matching TRBD2 (6 bases). CDR3 length equals 14 residues. From germline, CDR1 is KGHSH and CDR2 LQKENI. V was shortened by 5 bases and J by 4 bases, with 13 bases between the two germline ends. The DNA for the CDR3 is TGTGCCAGCTCAACAAAGGGACTTCCAGATACGCAGTATTTT. Translated, it gives CASSTKGLPDTQYF.

The J gene is TRBJ2-1, the V gene TRBV27; TRBD2 might be the D (6 bases). The CDR3 length is 13 residues. Looked up from germline, CDR1 is MNHEY and CDR2 is SMNVEV (reference sequence). V was cut by 4 bases and J by 5 bases, with 9 bases left in between. The CDR3 DNA sequence: TGTGCCAGCAGTTCGGGACTCCACAATGAGCAGTTCTTC. It yields the protein CASSSGLHNEQFF.

This clone was seen a single time. The chain recombines TRBV6-1 with TRBJ2-7; no clear D gene. The CDR3 runs 15 residues. From germline, CDR1 is MNHNS and CDR2 SASEGT. Trimming pared 2 bases from V and 1 base from J, leaving 12 bases between. CDR3 sequence (DNA): TGTGCCAGCAGTGAAACTGAATCCCTTTCCTACGAGCAGTACTTC. The encoded protein is CASSETESLSYEQYF.

This sequence joins TRBV19 and TRBJ2-1; the D is unclear. V was shortened by 1 base and J by 3 bases, with 4 bases between the two germline ends. Per germline, CDR1 LNHDA and CDR2 SQIVND (reference sequence). CDR3 size: 13 residues. The CDR3 nucleotides are TGTGCCAGTAGTATAGCCAGCTACAATGAGCAGTTCTTC. Protein sequence: CASSIASYNEQFF.

The chain recombines TRBV19 with TRBJ2-1, with D uncertain. Between the trimmed V and J ends, which lost 0 bases and 0 bases, there was a span of 9 bases. Germline-derived CDR1 and CDR2 are LNHDA and SQIVND (reference sequence). The length of the CDR3 is 16 residues. The CDR3 loop reads CASSIDSPSSYNEQFF. Here the CDR3 DNA reads TGTGCCAGTAGTATAGATTCCCCGAGCTCCTACAATGAGCAGTTCTTC.

The chain employs TRBV5-6 and TRBJ2-1, with 13 positions matching TRBD2. The length of the CDR3 is 16 residues. The V and J ends lost 0 bases and 3 bases, in that order; junction bases with no gene match: 0. The germline V gene has CDR1 SGHDT and CDR2 YYEEEE. This CDR3 is CASSLGLAGGYNEQFF. The CDR3 DNA follows: TGTGCCAGCAGCTTGGGACTAGCGGGGGGCTACAATGAGCAGTTCTTC.

This clone was picked up one time. The junction differs from germline at one of its ends, possibly a read error. This sample includes further DNA sequences coding for the same CDR3. This chain joins TRBV6-1 and TRBJ1-5; D not certain. The V gene's germline CDR1 is MNHNS and CDR2 SASEGT. The CDR3 is 16 amino acids. CDR3 in amino acids: CASSEARTAFGQPQHF. The DNA for the CDR3 is TGTGCCAGCAGCGAAGCGCGAACAGCCTTCGGACAGCCCCAGCATTTT.

The CDR3 DNA is TGTGCCAGCAGTCTAGACAGGAGCAATCAGCCCCAGCATTTT. Translating gives CASSLDRSNQPQHF. The chain carries TRBV27 and TRBJ1-5; D possibly corresponds to TRBD1 (6 bases). Trimming pared 5 bases from V and 1 base from J, leaving 9 bases between. Germline CDR1 and CDR2: MNHEY and SMNVEV (reference sequence). CDR3 length equals 14 residues.

This clone was observed a handful of times. The chain uses TRBV6-5 and TRBJ2-4; TRBD2 agrees at 12 bases. The germline CDR1 and CDR2 sequences are MNHEY and SVGAGI. The CDR3 is made up of 13 amino acids. J was trimmed by 14 bases and V by 4 bases; bases with no gene match: 6. CDR3 in amino acids: CASSSLASGGEYF. In DNA, the CDR3 is TGTGCCAGCAGTTCCCTCGCTAGCGGGGGGGAGTACTTC.